Below, 32 T cell receptor beta chains from the same sample are listed, as sequenced in a study of blood T cell repertoires in COVID-19. Clones were sequenced by immunoSEQ multiplex PCR, and TCRdb holds only the in-frame ones, with some missing. Altogether about 240,000 clones are present, roughly four fifths being singletons, with the ten largest covering 3.5% to 4.5%. Sample: peripheral blood. The receptors derive from a man in his fifties or sixties with acute or convalescent COVID-19.

This clone appeared a few times. The J gene is TRBJ2-7, the V gene TRBV5-6; tentative D call: TRBD1 (6 bases). V was trimmed by 3 bases and J by 6 bases, leaving 25 bases between them. Germline lookup yields CDR1 SGHDT and CDR2 YYEEEE. The CDR3 contains 17 residues. CDR3 in DNA: TGTGCCAGCAGCTGGGGGCGGGTCGGGCATTTCTCCGGCGAGCAGTACTTC. Protein product: CASSWGRVGHFSGEQYF. Full variable domain (remainder filled in from reference TRBV5-6 and TRBJ2-7): DAGVTQSPTHLIKTRGQQVTLRCSPKSGHDTVSWYQQALGQGPQFIFQYYEEEERQRGNFPDRFSGHQFPNYSSELNVNALLLGDSALYLCASSWGRVGHFSGEQYFGPGTRLTVT.

The rearrangement links TRBV19 to TRBJ1-2; tentative D call: TRBD1 (6 bases). CDR1 and CDR2 from the germline V gene are LNHDA and SQIVND (reference sequence). Trimming stripped 6 bases from V and 7 bases from J, with 18 bases between. This CDR3 is 14 amino acids long. CDR3 region: CASSRTTGSGGYTF. The CDR3 DNA follows: TGTGCCAGTAGCCGGACGACAGGTAGTGGTGGCTACACCTTC.

V and J are TRBV7-2 and TRBJ2-2; the D gene is possibly TRBD2 (6 bases). Trimming pared 6 bases from V and 5 bases from J, leaving 13 bases between. This CDR3 spans 14 amino acids. Germline CDR1 reads SGHTA; CDR2 reads FQGNSA. The CDR3 region is CASRPGRRTGELFF. The CDR3, as DNA: TGTGCCAGCAGGCCAGGGAGGCGTACCGGGGAGCTGTTTTTT.

The chain combines TRBV5-4 with TRBJ2-6; weak D call: TRBD1 (6 bases). This CDR3 is 15 amino acids long. Germline CDR1 is SGHNT and CDR2 is YYREEE (reference sequence). Trimming cost V 2 bases and J 1 base, with 7 bases left between them. In DNA form, the CDR3 reads TGTGCCAGCAGCTTACAGGGATCTGGGGCCAACGTCCTGACTTTC. Amino acids: CASSLQGSGANVLTF.

V gene TRBV3-1 (or the pseudogene TRBV3-2) combines with J gene TRBJ1-1; TRBD1 is a possible D gene (6 bases). CDR3 size: 17 residues. CDR1 LGHDT and CDR2 YNNKEL come from the germline V gene (reference sequence). The V end was cut by 3 bases, the J end by 7 bases, with 24 bases between. The CDR3 loop is CASSQRLEGKKGGEAFF. For the CDR3, the DNA is TGTGCCAGCAGCCAGAGGTTAGAGGGGAAAAAAGGGGGTGAAGCTTTCTTT.

The rearrangement uses TRBV5-4 and TRBJ2-3; 10 positions match TRBD2. The CDR3 contains 15 residues. The J segment lost 5 bases and the V segment lost 4 bases, leaving 7 bases of the junction unmatched. Germline V gene lookup returns CDR1 SGHNT and CDR2 YYREEE (reference sequence). CDR3 region: CASSPAGGLKDTQYF. For the CDR3, the DNA is TGTGCCAGCAGCCCAGCGGGAGGGCTGAAAGATACGCAGTATTTT.

This rearrangement joins TRBV6-5 to TRBJ1-2, with TRBD1 matching over 7 bases. Germline V gene data show CDR1 as MNHEY and CDR2 as SVGAGI. The CDR3 runs 15 residues. V shed 6 bases and J 0 bases; nucleotides not matched to a gene: 7. The CDR3 DNA is TGTGCCAGCAGAAGATACAGGGGCGCTAACTATGGCTACACCTTC. Translating gives CASRRYRGANYGYTF.

The chain is built from TRBV5-5 and TRBJ2-5, with 9 positions matching TRBD2. Looked up from germline, CDR1 is SGHKS and CDR2 is YYEKEE (reference sequence). The V segment lost 4 bases and the J segment 4 bases; nucleotides outside the gene matches: 2. This CDR3 comprises 13 residues. CDR3 in amino acids: CASSMTSGETQYF. Here the CDR3 DNA reads TGTGCCAGCAGCATGACTAGCGGAGAGACCCAGTACTTC.

The chain joins TRBV28 to TRBJ1-4, with D possibly being TRBD1 (5 bases). Looked up from germline, CDR1 is MDHEN and CDR2 is SYDVKM. Trimming pared 6 bases from V and 5 bases from J, leaving 10 bases between. The CDR3 is 13 residues long. The CDR3 here is CASRRGGNEKLFF. The CDR3 nucleotides read TGTGCCAGCAGGAGGGGAGGAAATGAAAAACTGTTTTTT.

The V gene is TRBV6-5, the J gene TRBJ1-2, with 7 bases matching TRBD1. Trimming cost V 6 bases and J 2 bases; bases outside gene matches: 9. Germline V gene data show CDR1 as MNHEY and CDR2 as SVGAGI. The CDR3 consists of 15 residues. CDR3 loop: CASRDRDRNNYGYTF. The CDR3, as DNA: TGTGCCAGCAGGGACCGGGACAGAAACAACTATGGCTACACCTTC.

The chain uses TRBV5-5 and TRBJ1-3, with a tentative D call TRBD1 (6 bases). V was cut by 3 bases and J by 4 bases, with 14 bases left in between. This CDR3 is 15 amino acids long. Germline-derived CDR1 and CDR2 are SGHKS and YYEKEE (reference sequence). As DNA, the CDR3 is TGTGCCAGCAGCTACCAGGCAGGGGTCGGAAACACCATATATTTT. Its translation: CASSYQAGVGNTIYF.

A remark on this clone: Within the sample, other DNA sequences also encode this same CDR3. The rearrangement joins TRBV5-6 to TRBJ2-5, with D maybe TRBD1 (6 bases). Germline loops: CDR1 SGHDT, CDR2 YYEEEE. The CDR3 sequence is 14 residues long. V lost 1 base, J lost 2 bases, and 9 bases lay in between. CDR3 DNA sequence: TGTGCCAGCAGCTTGAGGGGGAATCAAGAGACCCAGTACTTC. Its protein product is CASSLRGNQETQYF.

The rearrangement joins TRBV28 to TRBJ2-7, with D unresolved. The CDR3 runs 14 residues. Trimming removed 8 bases at V and 0 bases at J, with 14 bases between. From germline, CDR1 is MDHEN and CDR2 SYDVKM. The CDR3, as DNA: TGTGCCAGCTTTAGGAGCACCTCCTCCTACGAGCAGTACTTC. Protein product: CASFRSTSSYEQYF.

This clone was counted a single time. The chain has TRBV12-3 or TRBV12-4 and TRBJ1-2; 7 bases align to TRBD1. The CDR3 has 13 amino acids. V gave up 0 bases and J gave up 7 bases; unmatched junction bases: 2. The CDR3: CASSLAGTVGYTF. The DNA of the CDR3 is TGTGCCAGCAGTTTAGCCGGGACAGTTGGCTACACCTTC.

The CDR3 loop is CASSFSRDQPQHF. The CDR3 DNA reads TGTGCCAGCAGTTTTTCCCGTGATCAGCCCCAGCATTTT. This chain links TRBV27 with TRBJ1-5; D ambiguous. CDR1 and CDR2 from the germline V gene are MNHEY and SMNVEV (reference sequence). Trimming removed 3 bases at V and 5 bases at J, with 8 bases between. This CDR3 contains 13 residues.

On this clone: This could be a read error, since a much larger clone is one nucleotide away. CDR3 loop: CASSVDSSYEQYF. In DNA form, the CDR3 reads TGTGCCAGCAGCGTTGACAGCTCCTACGAGCAGTACTTC. The genes are TRBV7-3 and TRBJ2-7; the D gene is possibly TRBD1 (5 bases). Germline loops: CDR1 SGHTA, CDR2 FQGTGA. The CDR3 extends over 13 amino acids. The V and J ends lost 5 bases and 0 bases respectively, with 8 bases between them.

The V and J genes are TRBV19 and TRBJ1-5; 7 nucleotides agree with TRBD1. Trimming at V came to 3 bases and at J to 2 bases, leaving 4 bases not matched to a gene. The CDR3 has 15 amino acids. The germline CDR1 and CDR2 sequences are LNHDA and SQIVND (reference sequence). The CDR3 region is CASSITGDGNQPQHF. The CDR3 nucleotides are TGTGCCAGTAGTATCACAGGGGATGGCAATCAGCCCCAGCATTTT. Together with reference TRBV19 and TRBJ1-5, the CDR3 gives the full variable domain: DGGITQSPKYLFRKEGQNVTLSCEQNLNHDAMYWYRQDPGQGLRLIYYSQIVNDFQKGDIAEGYSVSREKKESFPLTVTSAQKNPTAFYLCASSITGDGNQPQHFGDGTRLSIL.

The CDR3 coding sequence is TGTGCCAGCAGCGTAGGGTGGGCAGGCGGGGAGCTGTTTTTT. Residues: CASSVGWAGGELFF. The gene calls are TRBV9 and TRBJ2-2; D remains ambiguous. The length of the CDR3 is 14 residues. V lost 0 bases and J lost 7, with 10 bases in between. Germline-derived CDR1 and CDR2 are SGDLS and YYNGEE.

The chain combines TRBV3-1 (or the pseudogene TRBV3-2) with TRBJ1-2; no firm D call. The V and J ends lost 4 bases and 8 bases respectively, with 20 bases between them. CDR3 length: 15 amino acids. Per germline, CDR1 LGHDT and CDR2 YNNKEL (reference sequence). The CDR3: CASSPRRAGVTGYTF. DNA of the CDR3: TGTGCCAGCAGCCCCCGAAGGGCCGGGGTTACGGGCTACACCTTC.

In DNA, the CDR3 is TGTGCCAGCAGCCTCGGACTAGCGACTGCCGGGGAGCTGTTTTTT. Translated, it gives CASSLGLATAGELFF. The chain joins TRBV9 to TRBJ2-2, with TRBD2 matching over 9 bases. Per the germline V gene, CDR1 is SGDLS and CDR2 is YYNGEE. The CDR3 length is 15 residues. J lost 6 bases, V lost 4 bases, and 7 bases had no gene match.

The gene calls are TRBV5-1 and TRBJ1-2; TRBD1 matches 8 bases. Germline V gives CDR1 SGHRS, CDR2 YFSETQ. The CDR3 is 17 residues long. J lost 2 bases, V lost 4 bases, and 13 bases had no gene match. CDR3: CASSPRVAGGGNYGYTF. The CDR3 DNA is TGCGCCAGCAGCCCCCGTGTGGCAGGGGGCGGCAACTATGGCTACACCTTC.

The chain couples TRBV5-1 to TRBJ1-2; D is unresolved. This CDR3 region has 16 residues. V lost 0 bases, J lost 2 bases, and 14 bases lay in between. CDR1 SGHRS and CDR2 YFSETQ come from the germline V gene. The CDR3 DNA follows: TGCGCCAGCAGCTTGGAGGGCGGGCCACTAAACTATGGCTACACCTTC. Its protein product is CASSLEGGPLNYGYTF.

The chain couples TRBV2 to TRBJ1-1; D is ambiguous. Germline V gene data show CDR1 as SNHLY and CDR2 as FYNNEI. V was shortened by 2 bases and J by 1 base, with 11 bases between the two germline ends. This CDR3 is 15 amino acids long. The CDR3: CASSEYTAPNTEAFF. CDR3 DNA sequence: TGTGCCAGCAGTGAATATACAGCTCCGAACACTGAAGCTTTCTTT.

This rearrangement joins TRBV10-2 to TRBJ2-3; TRBD2 matches at 7 bases. CDR1 is WSHSY, CDR2 SAAADI, per germline. V shed 7 bases, J shed 4 bases, and the junction held 8 bases outside the gene matches. This CDR3 has 14 amino acids. The CDR3 sequence: CASTAGARADTQYF. The CDR3 DNA reads as TGCGCCAGCACGGCGGGAGCGAGGGCAGATACGCAGTATTTT.

The chain has TRBV7-6 and TRBJ2-3, with 9 bases identical to TRBD1. The CDR3 extends over 18 amino acids. The J segment lost 4 bases and the V segment lost 1 base, leaving 12 bases of the junction unmatched. Germline CDR1 reads SGHVS; CDR2 reads FNYEAQ. The CDR3 DNA is TGTGCCAGCAGCTTAGATCCCAGGACAGGGGTGGGAGCAGATACGCAGTATTTT. It codes for CASSLDPRTGVGADTQYF.

The J gene is TRBJ2-1, the V gene TRBV5-1, with 12 bases that match TRBD1. The V gene's germline CDR1 is SGHRS and CDR2 YFSETQ. This CDR3 is built from 15 residues. Trimming at V came to 4 bases and at J to 5 bases, leaving 4 bases not matched to a gene. The CDR3 DNA follows: TGCGCCAGCAGCGGGGGACAGGGGGCACACAATGAGCAGTTCTTC. This sequence encodes CASSGGQGAHNEQFF.

V and J are TRBV5-1 and TRBJ2-7; D is ambiguous. Trimming cost V 0 bases and J 6 bases, with 10 bases left between them. Germline CDR1 and CDR2: SGHRS and YFSETQ. This CDR3 has 13 residues. DNA of the CDR3: TGCGCCAGCAGCTTGGATTACTCCCTCGAGCAGTACTTC. This encodes CASSLDYSLEQYF.

This chain links TRBV10-2 with TRBJ1-5; D ambiguous. Germline V gene data show CDR1 as WSHSY and CDR2 as SAAADI. Trimming removed 2 bases from V and 1 base from J, with 9 bases in between. The CDR3 length is 15 residues. In nucleotides, the CDR3 is TGCGCCAGCAGTGAGCCACGAACAAGCAATCAGCCCCAGCATTTT. It translates to CASSEPRTSNQPQHF.

This clone occurred once. The chain is built from TRBV2 and TRBJ1-5; 7 bases are a match to TRBD1. V shed 5 bases, J shed 9 bases, and the junction held 7 bases outside the gene matches. Germline values: CDR1 SNHLY, CDR2 FYNNEI. The CDR3 sequence is 13 residues long. The CDR3 is CASSMGQQSPQHF. DNA for the CDR3: TGTGCCAGCAGTATGGGACAGCAGTCGCCCCAGCATTTT.

The rearrangement links TRBV27 to TRBJ1-6; D uncertain. CDR3 size: 12 residues. Trimming removed 3 bases from V and 8 bases from J, with 5 bases in between. CDR1 and CDR2 (germline): MNHEY, SMNVEV (reference sequence). The CDR3 protein is CASSFQDSPLHF. DNA for the CDR3: TGTGCCAGCAGTTTTCAGGATTCACCCCTCCACTTT.

The chain couples TRBV10-3 to TRBJ1-2; 8 bases map to TRBD1. After removal of 0 bases from V and 4 bases from J, the junction contained 7 bases not matched to a gene. The germline CDR1 and CDR2 sequences are ENHRY and SYGVKD. This CDR3 spans 16 amino acids. The CDR3 nucleotides read TGTGCCATCAGTGAGTCCGACAGGGGCACCCCCTATGGCTACACCTTC. Its protein product is CAISESDRGTPYGYTF.

J is TRBJ1-4 and V is TRBV2; 8 bases match TRBD1. Losses at the gene ends were 5 bases for V and 8 bases for J; bases not matched to a gene: 25. The CDR3 loop spans 20 amino acids. In germline, CDR1 is SNHLY, CDR2 FYNNEI. CDR3 amino acids: CASSPSSNRTGRGQREKLFF. CDR3 sequence (DNA): TGTGCCAGCAGTCCCTCTTCTAATAGGACAGGGAGGGGTCAAAGGGAAAAACTGTTTTTT.